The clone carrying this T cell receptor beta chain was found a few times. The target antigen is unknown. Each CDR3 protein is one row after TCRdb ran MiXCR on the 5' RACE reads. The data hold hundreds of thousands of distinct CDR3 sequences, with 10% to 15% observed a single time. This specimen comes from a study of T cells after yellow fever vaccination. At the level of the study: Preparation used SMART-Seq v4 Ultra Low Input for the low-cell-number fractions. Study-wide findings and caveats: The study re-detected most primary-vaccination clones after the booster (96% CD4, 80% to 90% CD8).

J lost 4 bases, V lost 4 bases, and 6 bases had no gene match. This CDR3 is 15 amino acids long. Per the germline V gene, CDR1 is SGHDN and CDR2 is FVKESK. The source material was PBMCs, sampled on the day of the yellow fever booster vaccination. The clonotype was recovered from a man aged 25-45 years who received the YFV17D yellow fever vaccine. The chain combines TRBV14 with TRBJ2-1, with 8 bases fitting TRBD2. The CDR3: CASSPLREGYNEQFF. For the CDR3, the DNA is TGTGCCAGCAGCCCCCTACGGGAGGGTTACAATGAGCAGTTCTTC.